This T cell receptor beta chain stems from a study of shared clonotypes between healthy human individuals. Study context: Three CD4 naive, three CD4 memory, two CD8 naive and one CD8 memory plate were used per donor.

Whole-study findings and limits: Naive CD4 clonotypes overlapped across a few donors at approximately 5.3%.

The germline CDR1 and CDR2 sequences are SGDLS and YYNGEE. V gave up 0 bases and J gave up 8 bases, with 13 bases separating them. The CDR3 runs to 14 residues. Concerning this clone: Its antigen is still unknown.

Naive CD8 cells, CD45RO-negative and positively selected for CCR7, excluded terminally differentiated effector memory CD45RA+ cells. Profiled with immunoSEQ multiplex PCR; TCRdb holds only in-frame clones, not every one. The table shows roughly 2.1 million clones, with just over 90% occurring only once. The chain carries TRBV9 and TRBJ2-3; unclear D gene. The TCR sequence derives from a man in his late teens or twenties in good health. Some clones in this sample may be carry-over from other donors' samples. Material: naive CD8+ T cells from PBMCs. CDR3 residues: CASSVDGSTGTQYF. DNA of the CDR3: TGTGCCAGCAGCGTAGATGGTAGCACGGGTACGCAGTATTTT.